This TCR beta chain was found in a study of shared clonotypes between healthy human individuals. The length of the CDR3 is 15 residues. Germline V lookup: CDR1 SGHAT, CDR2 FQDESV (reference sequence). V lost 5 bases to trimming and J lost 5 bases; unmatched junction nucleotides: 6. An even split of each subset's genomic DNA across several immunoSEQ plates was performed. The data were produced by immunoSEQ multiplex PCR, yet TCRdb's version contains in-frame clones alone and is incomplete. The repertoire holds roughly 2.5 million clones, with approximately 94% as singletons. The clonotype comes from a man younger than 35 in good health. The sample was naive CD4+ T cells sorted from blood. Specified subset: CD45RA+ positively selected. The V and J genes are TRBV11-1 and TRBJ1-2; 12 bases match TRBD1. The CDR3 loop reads CASSPEGQGAYGYTF. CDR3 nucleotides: TGTGCCAGCAGCCCCGAGGGACAGGGGGCGTATGGCTACACCTTC. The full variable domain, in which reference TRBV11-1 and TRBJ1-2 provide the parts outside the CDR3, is EAEVAQSPRYKITEKSQAVAFWCDPISGHATLYWYRQILGQGPELLVQFQDESVVDDSQLPKDRFSAERLKGVDSTLKIQPAELGDSAMYLCASSPEGQGAYGYTFGSGTRLTVV.